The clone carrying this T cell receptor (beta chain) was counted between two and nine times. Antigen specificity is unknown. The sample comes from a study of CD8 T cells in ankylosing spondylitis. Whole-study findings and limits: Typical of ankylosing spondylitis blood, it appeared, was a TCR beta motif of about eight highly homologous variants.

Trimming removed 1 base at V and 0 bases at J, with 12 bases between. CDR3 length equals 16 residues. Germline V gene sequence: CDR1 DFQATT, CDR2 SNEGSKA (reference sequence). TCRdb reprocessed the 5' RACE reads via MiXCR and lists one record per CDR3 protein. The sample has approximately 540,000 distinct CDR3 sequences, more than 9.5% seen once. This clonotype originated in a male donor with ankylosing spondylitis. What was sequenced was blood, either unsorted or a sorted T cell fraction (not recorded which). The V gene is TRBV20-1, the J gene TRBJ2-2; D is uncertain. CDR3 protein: CSARVDPETNTGELFF. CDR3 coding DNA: TGCAGTGCTAGAGTGGACCCGGAGACGAACACCGGGGAGCTGTTTTTT.